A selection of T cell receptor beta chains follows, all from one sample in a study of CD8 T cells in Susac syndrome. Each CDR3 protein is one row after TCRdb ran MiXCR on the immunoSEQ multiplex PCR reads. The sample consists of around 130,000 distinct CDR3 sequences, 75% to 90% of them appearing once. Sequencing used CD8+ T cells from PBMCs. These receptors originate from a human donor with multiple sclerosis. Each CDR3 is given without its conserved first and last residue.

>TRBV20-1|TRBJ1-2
SAWDKPNYGYT
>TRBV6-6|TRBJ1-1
ASSYSGDLNTEAF
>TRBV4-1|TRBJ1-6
ASSFGTEYNSPLH
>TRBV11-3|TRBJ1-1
ASSFAPEHEAF
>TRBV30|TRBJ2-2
ALSPLPGPGSCF
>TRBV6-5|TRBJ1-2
ASSYSEGNYGYT
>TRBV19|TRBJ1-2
ASSIGHGTAEGYT
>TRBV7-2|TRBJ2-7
ASSLRGGQSYEQY
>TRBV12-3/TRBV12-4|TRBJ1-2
ASSFSITGIFADGYT
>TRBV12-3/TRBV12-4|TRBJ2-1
ASSSDGGADEQF
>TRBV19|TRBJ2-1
ASSHAGGPYNEQF
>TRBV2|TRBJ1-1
ASSERGGQNYMNTEAF
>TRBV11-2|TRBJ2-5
ASSPGPTEQETQY
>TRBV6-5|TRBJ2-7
ASSYASGTISYEQY
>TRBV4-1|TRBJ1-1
ASSLSRGGVGTEAF
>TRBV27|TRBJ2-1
ASSLPGDYEQF
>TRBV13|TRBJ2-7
ASSFVSNEQY
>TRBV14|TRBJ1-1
ASSLVHSEAF
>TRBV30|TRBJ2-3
AWSGSPGGGTQY
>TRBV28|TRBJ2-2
ASSFGDTYTGELF
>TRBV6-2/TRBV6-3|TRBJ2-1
ASSDDRTGDKKQF
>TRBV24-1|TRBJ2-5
ATSDETGGAMETQY
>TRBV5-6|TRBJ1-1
ASSLEGEGLHTEAF
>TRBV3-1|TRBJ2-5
ASSQVRFDRALQETQY
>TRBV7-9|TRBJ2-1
ASSSQVASGEQF
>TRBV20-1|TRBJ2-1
SARDPISGRPYNEQF
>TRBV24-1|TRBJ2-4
APAIGVCKNIQY
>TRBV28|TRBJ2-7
ASRWNPQREQY